This entry lists 18 T cell receptor beta chains sequenced from one sample in a study of radiotherapy plus CTLA-4 blockade in lung cancer (dated by TCRdb to the late 2010s). Libraries were built with the immunoSEQ multiplex PCR assay. In its TCRdb copy, this immuneACCESS table keeps in-frame sequences only and misses some clones. Where compared with another copy, unresolved V genes explain less than half of these, and the others have no known cause. Recorded for this sample are 40,000 to 50,000 clones; around four fifths of them occurred a single time. Of the sample, 2.5% to 3.5% falls within the top ten clones. The source was peripheral blood, collected from a patient treated with radiotherapy plus ipilimumab. The source is a human donor with non-small cell lung cancer who had stable disease on radiotherapy plus ipilimumab.

This sequence joins TRBV2 and TRBJ1-2, with D possibly TRBD1 on 6 matching bases. Trimming cost V 4 bases and J 3 bases, with 30 bases left between them. Germline CDR1 is SNHLY and CDR2 is FYNNEI. CDR3 length equals 20 residues. CDR3 in DNA: TGTGCCAGCAGTGTTTGGGGTTCGGACCAGGGGACGGCTAGAGACTATGGCTACACCTTC. Its translation: CASSVWGSDQGTARDYGYTF.

This clone was seen only once. This chain links TRBV9 with TRBJ2-7; tentatively, D is TRBD1 (6 bases). V was pared by 3 bases and J by 6 bases, with 13 bases between. CDR1 is SGDLS, CDR2 YYNGEE, per germline. The CDR3 consists of 13 residues. The CDR3 region is CASSDIQGSEQYF. The CDR3 DNA reads as TGTGCCAGCAGCGACATCCAGGGGAGCGAGCAGTACTTC. Drawing the rest from reference TRBV9 and TRBJ2-7, the complete variable domain is DSGVTQTPKHLITATGQRVTLRCSPRSGDLSVYWYQQSLDQGLQFLIQYYNGEERAKGNILERFSAQQFPDLHSELNLSSLELGDSALYFCASSDIQGSEQYFGPGTRLTVT.

The CDR3 sequence: CASSLSRGSNYGYTF. The CDR3 nucleotides are TGTGCCAGCAGCTTATCGAGGGGGTCTAACTATGGCTACACCTTC. This chain joins TRBV7-2 and TRBJ1-2; weak D call: TRBD1 (6 bases). Per germline, CDR1 SGHTA and CDR2 FQGNSA. CDR3 length: 15 residues. Trimming stripped 2 bases from V and 0 bases from J, with 10 bases between. Full variable domain (rest looked up from reference TRBV7-2 and TRBJ1-2): GAGVSQSPSNKVTEKGKDVELRCDPISGHTALYWYRQSLGQGLEFLIYFQGNSAPDKSGLPSDRFSAERTGGSVSTLTIQRTQQEDSAVYLCASSLSRGSNYGYTFGSGTRLTVV.

J is TRBJ2-3 and V is TRBV5-1; 9 bases align to TRBD2. With V trimmed by 0 bases and J by 2 bases, 4 bases remained unmatched. The CDR3 length is 16 residues. From germline, CDR1 is SGHRS and CDR2 YFSETQ. CDR3 bases: TGCGCCAGCAGCTTGGTAGCGGGAGCTAACACAGATACGCAGTATTTT. This sequence encodes CASSLVAGANTDTQYF.

This clone was recorded once. The rearrangement links TRBV9 to TRBJ2-7, with TRBD1 identical over 7 bases. Germline V gene sequence: CDR1 SGDLS, CDR2 YYNGEE. The V and J ends lost 4 bases and 1 base, in that order; junction bases with no gene match: 11. The CDR3 has 16 amino acids. The CDR3 region is CASSPTGSGISYEQYF. The CDR3 DNA sequence: TGTGCCAGCAGCCCGACAGGGTCGGGGATTTCCTACGAGCAGTACTTC.

This clone came up once. J is TRBJ2-1 and V is TRBV7-6, with 13 bases fitting TRBD2. V lost 5 bases and J lost 7; bases outside the gene matches: 14. Germline V gene data show CDR1 as SGHVS and CDR2 as FNYEAQ. CDR3 length: 18 residues. CDR3 bases: TGTGCCAGCAGCAATAGAGGGAGGACTAGCGGGAGTGTGAATGAGCAGTTCTTC. As protein: CASSNRGRTSGSVNEQFF.

This chain links TRBV7-8 with TRBJ1-1; tentatively, D is TRBD1 (5 bases). Per germline, CDR1 SGHVS and CDR2 FQNEAQ. The CDR3 is 14 amino acids. The V gene lost 5 bases and the J gene lost 7 bases, with 17 bases spanning the gap. The CDR3 spells CASSTTTGQLEAFF. CDR3 DNA sequence: TGTGCCAGCAGCACCACCACAGGACAACTTGAAGCTTTCTTT.

The chain employs TRBV11-2 and TRBJ1-2; 9 nucleotides align to TRBD1. Trimming cost V 4 bases and J 8 bases; bases outside gene matches: 8. CDR3 size: 14 residues. Germline lookup yields CDR1 SGHAT and CDR2 FQNNGV. The CDR3 loop is CASSSRDRVYGYTF. The DNA for the CDR3 is TGTGCCAGCAGCTCCCGGGACAGGGTCTACGGCTACACCTTC.

V gene TRBV2 combines with J gene TRBJ2-7, with D perhaps matching TRBD2 (6 bases). CDR1 and CDR2 (germline): SNHLY, FYNNEI. Deletions cut 1 base from V and 2 bases from J, with 12 bases between. The CDR3 has 15 residues. The DNA of the CDR3 is TGTGCCAGCAGTGAAGGCGGGACTTGGACCTACGAGCAGTACTTC. This translates into CASSEGGTWTYEQYF. Filled out from reference TRBV2 and TRBJ2-7, the complete variable domain reads EPEVTQTPSHQVTQMGQEVILRCVPISNHLYFYWYRQILGQKVEFLVSFYNNEISEKSEIFDDQFSVERPDGSNFTLKIRSTKLEDSAMYFCASSEGGTWTYEQYFGPGTRLTVT.

V is TRBV5-4 and J is TRBJ2-5, with unresolved D. The end of the DNA fits TRBJ2-7 better, so the J call may be wrong. Germline lookup yields CDR1 SGHNT and CDR2 YYREEE (reference sequence). This CDR3 region has 13 residues. CDR3: CASSLRANHEQYF. The CDR3 coding sequence is TGTGCCAGCAGCTTGAGAGCAAATCACGAGCAGTACTTC.

The rearrangement links TRBV25-1 to TRBJ1-5, with 9 nucleotides matching TRBD1. The V gene's germline CDR1 is MGHDK and CDR2 SYGVNS. The CDR3 length is 13 residues. V was pared by 6 bases and J by 7 bases, with 4 bases of the junction left unmatched. CDR3 DNA: TGTGCCAGCAGACAGGGGGCCGAACAGCCCCAGCATTTT. The encoded protein is CASRQGAEQPQHF.

CDR3 loop: CASHRLAGVNEQFF. The CDR3 region has the DNA TGTGCCAGCCACCGGTTAGCGGGAGTCAATGAGCAGTTCTTC. The rearrangement joins TRBV2 to TRBJ2-1; 9 bases agree with TRBD2. Trimming at V came to 8 bases and at J to 6 bases, leaving 8 bases not matched to a gene. This CDR3 is built from 14 residues. Per the germline V gene, CDR1 is SNHLY and CDR2 is FYNNEI.

V is TRBV27 and J is TRBJ2-1, with a possible D match to TRBD1 (6 bases). The CDR3 contains 13 residues. The V end lost 2 bases, the J end lost 10 bases, and 12 bases lay between the germline ends. The germline CDR1 and CDR2 sequences are MNHEY and SMNVEV (reference sequence). The CDR3 sequence: CASSLMEGGEQFF. The CDR3 coding sequence is TGTGCCAGCAGTTTAATGGAAGGGGGAGAGCAGTTCTTC.

This chain connects TRBV30 to TRBJ2-5, with 10 bases lining up with TRBD1. Germline lookup yields CDR1 GTSNPN and CDR2 SVGIG (reference sequence). The CDR3 contains 15 residues. V lost 1 base to trimming and J lost 4 bases; unmatched junction nucleotides: 6. The CDR3 loop is CAWSASTGGIETQYF. The CDR3 region has the DNA TGTGCCTGGAGTGCCTCGACAGGGGGCATAGAGACCCAGTACTTC.

V is TRBV27 and J is TRBJ2-7; 11 positions match TRBD1. The germline V gene has CDR1 MNHEY and CDR2 SMNVEV (reference sequence). V dropped 6 bases and J dropped 3; count of bases not matched to a gene: 4. The CDR3 contains 14 residues. The CDR3 sequence: CASSPGTGGYEQYF. CDR3 DNA sequence: TGTGCCAGCAGCCCCGGGACAGGGGGCTACGAGCAGTACTTC.

The rearrangement joins TRBV2 to TRBJ2-7, with 12 nucleotides matching TRBD1. Germline CDR1 and CDR2: SNHLY and FYNNEI. V lost 3 bases and J lost 7; bases outside the gene matches: 7. This CDR3 is built from 15 residues. The DNA of the CDR3 is TGTGCCAGCAGTGATCTGGGACAGGGGGCAAAAGAGCAGTACTTC. This encodes CASSDLGQGAKEQYF.

This clone was counted a few times. The chain joins TRBV11-1 to TRBJ2-5; 10 nucleotides match TRBD1. This CDR3 has 14 amino acids. CDR1 is SGHAT and CDR2 is FQDESV in the germline V gene (reference sequence). V shed 5 bases, J shed 5 bases, and the junction held 5 bases outside the gene matches. The CDR3: CASSPPGQGETQYF. The DNA for the CDR3 is TGTGCCAGCAGCCCTCCGGGACAGGGGGAGACCCAGTACTTC.

J is TRBJ1-1 and V is TRBV7-2; tentatively, D is TRBD1 (5 bases). Germline CDR1 SGHTA, CDR2 FQGNSA. This CDR3 is 18 amino acids long. Trimming took 1 base from V and 0 from J, leaving 18 bases between them. The DNA for the CDR3 is TGTGCCAGCAGCTTAGTATTCGGGGGAGGGTCCATGAACACTGAAGCTTTCTTT. This gives the protein CASSLVFGGGSMNTEAFF.